This TCR beta chain was sequenced for a study of blood T cell repertoires in COVID-19. On the study more broadly: Italy, Spain and the United States were the sources of the convalescent and acute COVID-19 samples. The analysed material was cDNA or gDNA that came from T cells, B-cell-depleted T cells, or PBMCs.

Original analysis: Nucleated cell number was recorded as an estimate derived from reference gene primer amplification. Libraries were prepared by immunoSEQ multiplex PCR; TCRdb keeps only in-frame clonotypes and omits some of them. That table furnishes V, J and clone size, whereas the DNA furnished D and trimming. The sample lists around 250,000 clones; roughly 80% were seen once. This CDR3 contains 15 residues. Per the germline V gene, CDR1 is SEHNR and CDR2 is FQNEAQ (reference sequence). Trimming removed 3 bases from V and 0 bases from J, with 9 bases in between. The sequenced sample was peripheral blood. The source of this sequence is a woman aged 18-29 years with acute or convalescent COVID-19. The chain joins TRBV7-9 to TRBJ1-3, with unresolved D. The CDR3 sequence: CASSFGPISGNTIYF. As DNA, the CDR3 is TGTGCCAGCAGCTTTGGGCCAATCTCTGGAAACACCATATATTTT. The complete variable domain, with remaining parts taken from reference TRBV7-9 and TRBJ1-3, reads DTGVSQNPRHKITKRGQNVTFRCDPISEHNRLYWYRQTLGQGPEFLTYFQNEAQLEKSRLLSDRFSAERPKGSFSTLEIQRTEQGDSAMYLCASSFGPISGNTIYFGEGSWLTVV.